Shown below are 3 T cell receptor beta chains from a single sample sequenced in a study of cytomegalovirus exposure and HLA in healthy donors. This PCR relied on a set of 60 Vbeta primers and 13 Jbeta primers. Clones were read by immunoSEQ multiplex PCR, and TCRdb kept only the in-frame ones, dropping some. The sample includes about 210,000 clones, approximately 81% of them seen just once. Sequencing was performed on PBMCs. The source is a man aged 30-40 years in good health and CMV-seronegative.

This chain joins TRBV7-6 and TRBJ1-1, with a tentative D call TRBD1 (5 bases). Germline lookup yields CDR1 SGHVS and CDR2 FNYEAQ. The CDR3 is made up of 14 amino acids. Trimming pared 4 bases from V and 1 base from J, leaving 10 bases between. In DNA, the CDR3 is TGTGCCAGCAGCTCGACAGAGTGGAACACTGAAGCTTTCTTT. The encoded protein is CASSSTEWNTEAFF.

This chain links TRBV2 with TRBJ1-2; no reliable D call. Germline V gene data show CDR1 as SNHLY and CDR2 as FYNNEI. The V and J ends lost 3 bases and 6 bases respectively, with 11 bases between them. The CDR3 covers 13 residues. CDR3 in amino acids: CASSEDFDHGYTF. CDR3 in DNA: TGTGCCAGCAGTGAGGACTTTGACCATGGCTACACCTTC. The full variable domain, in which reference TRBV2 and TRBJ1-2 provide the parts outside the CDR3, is EPEVTQTPSHQVTQMGQEVILRCVPISNHLYFYWYRQILGQKVEFLVSFYNNEISEKSEIFDDQFSVERPDGSNFTLKIRSTKLEDSAMYFCASSEDFDHGYTFGSGTRLTVV.

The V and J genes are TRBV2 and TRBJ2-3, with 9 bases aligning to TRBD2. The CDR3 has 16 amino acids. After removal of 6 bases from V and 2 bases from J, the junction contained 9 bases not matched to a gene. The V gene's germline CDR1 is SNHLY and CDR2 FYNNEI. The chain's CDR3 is CASRRGSGGNTDTQYF. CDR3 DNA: TGTGCCAGCAGGCGGGGTAGCGGGGGCAACACAGATACGCAGTATTTT.